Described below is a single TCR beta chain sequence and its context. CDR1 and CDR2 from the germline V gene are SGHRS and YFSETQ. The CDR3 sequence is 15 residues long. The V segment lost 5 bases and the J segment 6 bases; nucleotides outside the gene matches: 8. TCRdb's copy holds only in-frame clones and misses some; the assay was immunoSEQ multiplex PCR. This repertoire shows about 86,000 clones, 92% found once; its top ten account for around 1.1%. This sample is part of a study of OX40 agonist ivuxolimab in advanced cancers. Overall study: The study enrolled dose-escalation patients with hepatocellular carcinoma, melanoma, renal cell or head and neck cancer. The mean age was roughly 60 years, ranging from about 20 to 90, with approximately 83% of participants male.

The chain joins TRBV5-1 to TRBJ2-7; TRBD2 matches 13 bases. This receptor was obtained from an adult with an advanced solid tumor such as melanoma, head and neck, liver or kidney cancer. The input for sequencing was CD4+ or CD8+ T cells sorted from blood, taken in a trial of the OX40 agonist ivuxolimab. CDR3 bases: TGCGCCAGCAGGTCCGGGACTAGCGGGACTTTCGAGCAGTACTTC. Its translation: CASRSGTSGTFEQYF.